This TCR beta chain was obtained from a study of T-cell reconstitution after alpha-beta-depleted transplantation in children. General observations from the study: One year post-transplant, T-cell counts and diversity were largely derived from T cells produced anew. There were some patients whose high TCRbeta diversity at day 60 came from surviving recipient T cells and thymic progenitors. Reportedly, only several hundred clones from non-depleted graft cells drove alpha-beta T-cell counts at about two months.

This clonotype was seen only a few times. What it binds is unknown. Unique molecular identifiers featured in how the TCRbeta library was prepared. TCRdb recomputed calls from the PCR reads with MiXCR, one row per CDR3 protein. The sample shows some 600,000 distinct CDR3 sequences, roughly 13% of them seen only once. The material sequenced was PBMCs, mostly from graft donor cells, taken 360 days after TCRalphabeta/CD19-depleted stem cell transplant. The TCR originated in a male patient aged 10 to 17 who had a stem cell transplant for acute myeloid leukemia, so the T cells may come from the graft donor.

CDR3 residues: CASSASGRAWGEQFF. CDR3 in DNA: TGTGCCAGCAGCGCTAGCGGGAGGGCCTGGGGTGAGCAGTTCTTC. The chain combines TRBV9 with TRBJ2-1; 12 bases map to TRBD2. The trim removed 3 bases at V and 9 bases at J, leaving 7 bases unmatched. Germline CDR1 is SGDLS and CDR2 is YYNGEE. CDR3 length: 15 residues.